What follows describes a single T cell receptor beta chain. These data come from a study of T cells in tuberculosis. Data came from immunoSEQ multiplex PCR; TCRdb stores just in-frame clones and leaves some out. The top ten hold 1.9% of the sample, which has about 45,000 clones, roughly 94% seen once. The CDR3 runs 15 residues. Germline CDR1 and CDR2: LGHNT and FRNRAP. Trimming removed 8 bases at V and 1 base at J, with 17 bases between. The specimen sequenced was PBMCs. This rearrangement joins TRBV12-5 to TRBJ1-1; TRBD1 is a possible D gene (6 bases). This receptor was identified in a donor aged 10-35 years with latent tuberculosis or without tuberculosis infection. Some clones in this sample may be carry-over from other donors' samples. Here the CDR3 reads CASFAQGLENTEAFF. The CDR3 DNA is TGTGCTAGTTTCGCACAGGGTCTTGAGAACACTGAAGCTTTCTTT.